Below, one TCR beta chain is given with its context. The target of this receptor is not known. Base quality data are lacking; no much larger clone is found one base away. Per the publication, the time point label means: patch test 3, about 24 weeks after DPC sensitization. Read against the paper, the sample's treatment or condition label means: therapeutic diphenylcyclopropenone sensitization with weekly scalp DPC. At every patch-test visit, the blood draw took place before the patch test was put on. Patients were eligible if aged 18 to 70, diagnosed with alopecia and judged suitable for DPC therapy, and pregnant patients were excluded. Total RNA was extracted from unfractionated whole blood collected in Tempus Blood RNA tubes. V lost 0 bases and J lost 4 bases; the stretch between them is 7 bases long. The CDR1 and CDR2 encoded by the germline V gene are SGHRS and YFSETQ. Taken from cysteine to phenylalanine, the CDR3 has 14 residues. The CDR3 DNA has 42 bases and is translated from base 1.

The data were taken from a study of human T cells and chemical hapten exposure (dated by TCRdb to 2020 to 2023). About the investigation overall: For sensitization, 2% DPC in acetone was applied to an approximately 2 cm by approximately 2 cm area of upper inner arm skin. Throughout the study period of roughly five months, patients also received therapeutic DPC doses to the scalp every week. Patch testing on the upper back used Finn chambers containing 0.01% DPC, with scoring done after 6 days according to International Contact Dermatitis Research Group standards. The patient cohort, mostly female, included alopecia areata with under or over 50% scalp involvement, alopecia totalis and alopecia universalis. The libraries were sequenced as a pool, and the TCR yield per sample differed mostly because of small variations in library volumes within the pool. Peripheral blood TCR repertoire changes were tracked in vivo in alopecia patients during primary and secondary sensitization to the hapten diphenylcyclopropenone (DPC). Blood was sampled from patients pre-sensitization (week 0) and at 2, 6 and about 24 weeks after DPC sensitization. Blood for TCR sequencing was provided by twenty-nine alopecia patients at one to four time points (pre-sensitization, 2, 6 and 24 weeks). General findings and caveats noted by the study authors: DPC sensitization did not change how many TCRs were above 1 in 1000 frequency, and no evidence was found of alterations in global repertoire structure. Because every patient had alopecia, a presumed autoimmune disease, the patients' immune response might differ from that of healthy individuals. Compared with pre-sensitization or healthy control sets, expanded TCRs formed significantly more large CDR3 similarity clusters, which is consistent with antigen-driven responses. Repeated subsampling changed both the strength of the expansion versus patch-test correlation and the threshold at which that correlation became significant. Patch test score was positively correlated with the number of PT1 expanded TCRs, with significance at thresholds 8, 16 and 32 but not at 4.

The library was prepared using RACE. The sequencer was a NextSeq 500. During library preparation, unique molecular identifiers were attached to individual cDNA molecules so that TCRs could be counted quantitatively and reproducibly. For every blood RNA sample, sequencing covered both the TCR alpha and TCR beta chains. The study's processing was this. The median number of TCRs per sample was 95,638, ranging from about 23,224 to 690,600. The Decombinator software suite was used to annotate V, J and CDR3 in the TCR reads. To make PS versus PT1 abundance plots, every sample was subsampled to the same number of TCRs (28,000). Expanded TCRs were defined as absent before sensitization and observed at least eight times at the 2-week time point. The public reads were reprocessed in TCRdb via fastp at Q25 and MiXCR, keeping in-frame beta chains. Each entry is one CDR3 protein sequence, shown with its most common DNA and genes. These V and J calls rely on TCRdb rather than the paper's analysis. This sample holds about 71,000 distinct CDR3 sequences; 11% were observed only once. Jointly, the top ten make up roughly 1.5% of the sample.

The chain is made from TRBV5-1 and TRBJ1-4, with the D segment identity uncertain. Sample: whole blood, taken in connection with sensitization to the hapten diphenylcyclopropenone (DPC). The sequence was obtained from a woman between 50 and 59 years old with alopecia areata. Some clones in this sample may be carry-over from other donors' samples. The CDR3 loop reads CASSLDPDNEKLFF. The sequenced DNA is TGCGCCAGCAGCTTGGATCCAGATAATGAAAAACTGTTTTTT.